This T cell receptor (beta chain) came from a study of T cells after yellow fever vaccination. Study in general: With SMART-Seq v4 Ultra Low Input, the fractions containing low cell numbers were prepared. Study observations and caveats: Reappearance after the booster was seen for most primary-vaccination clones, at roughly 96% CD4 and more than 80% CD8.

The CDR3 has 15 residues. Trimming took off 5 bases at V and 0 bases at J, with 13 bases between the two ends. The V gene's germline CDR1 is MGHRA and CDR2 YSYEKL. This clonotype was counted a few times. Its target is unknown. A universal primer site and UMIs were added as TCR cDNA was made by 5'RACE template switching. TCRdb called the 5' RACE reads again in MiXCR, with one record for every CDR3 protein. The sample gives hundreds of thousands of distinct CDR3 sequences, more than 8.5% of which show up once; 15% to 20% is in the top ten. This material consisted of PBMCs, taken on the day of the first yellow fever vaccination. This TCR was sampled from a man aged 18 to 30 who received the YFV17D yellow fever vaccine. V gene TRBV4-1 combines with J gene TRBJ1-2; no reliable D call. As DNA, the CDR3 is TGCGCCAGCAGCTCCTCAGTGGTGTCTAACTATGGCTACACCTTC. It is translated as CASSSSVVSNYGYTF.